This T cell receptor beta chain was retrieved from a study of blood T cells in healthy people across ages. A second PCR, run for roughly 6 to 11 cycles, used a sample-barcoded 5' primer plus a J-beta primer mix. TCRdb used MiXCR to reprocess the 5' RACE reads, holding one entry per CDR3 protein. The sample includes about a million distinct CDR3 sequences, roughly 51% of them seen just once. CDR1 is SNHLY, CDR2 FYNNEI, per germline. The length of the CDR3 is 14 residues. V shed 0 bases and J 6 bases; nucleotides not matched to a gene: 2. The receptor's source is a woman aged 60-75 years in good health. The chain recombines TRBV2 with TRBJ2-1; 7 nucleotides agree with TRBD1. Input material: blood. CDR3 bases: TGTGCCAGCAGTGAAGCGGACAGGTCCAATGAGCAGTTCTTC. Translated: CASSEADRSNEQFF.